One and the same sample provided the 25 T cell receptor beta chains below, sequenced in a study of CD8+CD57+ T cells in acquired aplastic anemia. According to the study, genomic DNA was the template for TCR beta VDJ and CDR3 profiling. From the reads, TCRdb called clonotypes with MiXCR, one entry per CDR3 protein. This sample has under 200,000 distinct CDR3 sequences, with 40% to 50% found just once. Patients who underwent sequencing had shown CD8+CD57+ cell expansion by flow cytometry. Sequenced sample: sorted CD4+, CD8+, or CD8+CD57+ T cells (not recorded which) from PBMCs. These receptor sequences come from a human donor with aplastic anemia.

Comments on this clonotype: A much bigger clone sits one base away, suggesting this may be a read error. The chain is built from TRBV4-1 and TRBJ2-7; TRBD2 matches at 7 bases. The CDR3 runs 18 residues. Trimming at V came to 1 base and at J to 5 bases, leaving 17 bases not matched to a gene. The germline V gene encodes CDR1 MGHRA and CDR2 YSYEKL. DNA of the CDR3: TGCGCCAGCAGCCAAGGGAGGGCGGCGGCGGGAGTTTCTGACGAGCAGTACTTC. Residues: CASSQGRAAAGVSDEQYF.

This clonotype was found many times. This chain uses TRBV10-3 with TRBJ2-2, with 7 bases identical to TRBD1. The V and J ends lost 7 bases and 5 bases, in that order; junction bases with no gene match: 7. The V gene's germline CDR1 is ENHRY and CDR2 SYGVKD. CDR3 size: 14 residues. The CDR3 reads CAIKGQTITGELFF. The CDR3 nucleotides are TGTGCCATCAAGGGACAGACTATTACCGGGGAGCTGTTTTTT.

This clonotype appeared a few times. The rearrangement uses TRBV24-1 and TRBJ2-6; D unclear. The CDR3 totals 16 residues. V lost 9 bases to trimming and J lost 0 bases, with 14 bases between them. Germline V gives CDR1 KGHDR, CDR2 SFDVKD. Here the CDR3 DNA reads TGTGCCACCCGTATACACAGCTACTCTGGGGCCAACGTCCTGACTTTC. Encoded protein: CATRIHSYSGANVLTF.

The rearrangement uses TRBV30 and TRBJ1-5; possible D gene TRBD1, 6 bases. This CDR3 contains 13 residues. V was pared by 3 bases and J by 3 bases, with 9 bases between. The germline V gene has CDR1 GTSNPN and CDR2 SVGIG (reference sequence). DNA for the CDR3: TGTGCCTGGAGAGGGGGGAACAATCAGCCCCAGCATTTT. Translating gives CAWRGGNNQPQHF. Variable domain in full (rest from reference TRBV30 and TRBJ1-5): SQTIHQWPATLVQPVGSPLSLECTVEGTSNPNLYWYRQAAGRGLQLLFYSVGIGQISSEVPQNLSASRPQDRQFILSSKKLLLSDSGFYLCAWRGGNNQPQHFGDGTRLSIL.

The chain couples TRBV2 to TRBJ2-7; 9 bases match TRBD1. Trimming cost V 6 bases and J 4 bases; bases outside gene matches: 7. The CDR3 length is 14 residues. Germline V gene data show CDR1 as SNHLY and CDR2 as FYNNEI. CDR3 residues: CASSPVGTGYEQYF. The CDR3 nucleotides read TGTGCCAGCAGCCCCGTGGGGACAGGGTACGAGCAGTACTTC.

The gene calls are TRBV20-1 and TRBJ2-7, with 8 positions matching TRBD1. Germline values: CDR1 DFQATT, CDR2 SNEGSKA (reference sequence). V trimming: 2 bases; J trimming: 3 bases; junction bases outside the gene matches: 6. This CDR3 contains 14 residues. CDR3: CSARKGQALYEQYF. The CDR3 region has the DNA TGCAGTGCTAGAAAGGGACAGGCTCTCTACGAGCAGTACTTC.

Ten or more counts support this clonotype. The gene calls are TRBV11-1 and TRBJ2-1; D is possibly TRBD2 (5 bases). Trimming cost V 5 bases and J 13 bases, with 15 bases left between them. The germline V gene encodes CDR1 SGHAT and CDR2 FQDESV (reference sequence). The CDR3 is made up of 12 amino acids. This CDR3 reads CASSPDSASQFF. In DNA form, the CDR3 reads TGTGCCAGCAGCCCGGACTCGGCGAGCCAGTTCTTC.

The table lists this clonotype with many counts. V usage is TRBV7-8 and J usage is TRBJ2-1, with D perhaps matching TRBD1 or TRBD2 (6 bases each). Germline V gene data show CDR1 as SGHVS and CDR2 as FQNEAQ. The CDR3 is 15 amino acids. V was cut by 2 bases and J by 8 bases, with 16 bases left in between. The CDR3 sequence is CASSLQGLSGDEQFF. The CDR3 nucleotides are TGTGCCAGCAGCTTACAGGGACTCTCAGGGGATGAGCAGTTCTTC.

The chain links TRBV5-1 to TRBJ2-3, with D possibly matching TRBD2 (6 bases). The CDR3 has 13 residues. Germline V gene data show CDR1 as SGHRS and CDR2 as YFSETQ. Trimming cost V 5 bases and J 4 bases, with 11 bases left between them. The CDR3 loop is CASRDYPPDTQYF. The CDR3 region has the DNA TGCGCCAGCAGGGACTATCCTCCAGATACGCAGTATTTT.

The chain couples TRBV24-1 to TRBJ2-2, with 7 bases lining up with TRBD1. The junction had 4 bases not matched to a gene; V was cut back by 3 bases and J by 4 bases. CDR1 is KGHDR and CDR2 is SFDVKD in the germline V gene. This CDR3 spans 15 amino acids. The CDR3 loop reads CATSDPGQPTGELFF. The DNA of the CDR3 is TGTGCCACCAGTGATCCGGGACAGCCCACCGGGGAGCTGTTTTTT.

At least ten counts were recorded for this clonotype. The chain couples TRBV5-1 to TRBJ1-1; TRBD1 is a possible D gene (5 bases). The CDR3 totals 12 residues. Between the trimmed V and J ends, which lost 5 bases and 3 bases, there was a span of 8 bases. Looked up from germline, CDR1 is SGHRS and CDR2 is YFSETQ. The CDR3 region has the DNA TGCGCCAGCAGACGGGACGACACTGAAGCTTTCTTT. This codes for CASRRDDTEAFF.

This clonotype showed up just a few times. This chain connects TRBV25-1 to TRBJ2-7; D tentatively reads TRBD1 or TRBD2 (8 bases each). The CDR3 is 20 amino acids. Germline V CDR1 and CDR2: MGHDK, SYGVNS. V was shortened by 4 bases and J by 0 bases, with 28 bases between the two germline ends. The CDR3 DNA sequence: TGTGCCAGCAGTGCTCACCCGGGACAGGCCGAGCGGGAGCGCTCCTACGAGCAGTACTTC. This encodes CASSAHPGQAERERSYEQYF.

The chain recombines TRBV19 with TRBJ1-6, with D tentatively TRBD1 (5 bases). The CDR3 has 12 amino acids. CDR1 is LNHDA, CDR2 SQIVND, per germline (reference sequence). Deletions cut 5 bases from V and 10 bases from J, with 9 bases between. CDR3 in DNA: TGTGCCAGTAGTGTTGGACAATCACCCCTCCACTTT. Residues: CASSVGQSPLHF.

The rearrangement uses TRBV5-5 and TRBJ1-3; the D gene is possibly TRBD1 (5 bases). The CDR3 covers 14 residues. CDR1 is SGHKS and CDR2 is YYEKEE in the germline V gene (reference sequence). V lost 3 bases, J lost 7 bases, and 14 bases lay in between. CDR3 in amino acids: CASSSGPRDNTIYF. DNA for the CDR3: TGTGCCAGCAGCTCGGGGCCCCGGGACAACACCATATATTTT.

This clonotype appeared a few times. The J gene is TRBJ2-7, the V gene TRBV19; 7 nucleotides align to TRBD1. Germline V gene sequence: CDR1 LNHDA, CDR2 SQIVND (reference sequence). The CDR3 covers 15 residues. Germline trimming cut 4 bases from V and 2 bases from J; bases unmatched to any gene: 8. CDR3: CASSRLLQGPYEQYF. Written as DNA, the CDR3 is TGTGCCAGTAGTAGGCTTCTACAGGGGCCCTACGAGCAGTACTTC.

The CDR3 nucleotides are TGCAGTGCTAGAGATATATCTAGCGGGAGAATCGAGCAGTACTTC. Translation gives CSARDISSGRIEQYF. The V call is TRBV20-1, the J call TRBJ2-7; 10 bases are a match to TRBD2. The CDR3 runs to 15 residues. Losses at the gene ends were 0 bases for V and 6 bases for J; bases not matched to a gene: 8. Germline V gives CDR1 DFQATT, CDR2 SNEGSKA (reference sequence).

J is TRBJ2-7 and V is TRBV2; a possible D gene is TRBD2 (8 bases). CDR3 length: 12 amino acids. V shed 6 bases and J shed 7 bases, with 13 bases lying between them. Germline CDR1 and CDR2: SNHLY and FYNNEI. CDR3 in DNA: TGTGCCAGCAGAGTAGCGGGACAGGAGCAGTACTTC. Translated: CASRVAGQEQYF.

There are a few counts of this clonotype. V is TRBV12-3 or TRBV12-4 and J is TRBJ2-4; D may match TRBD1 or TRBD2 (6 bases each). Trimming took off 3 bases at V and 5 bases at J, with 23 bases between the two ends. The CDR3 contains 18 residues. CDR3 nucleotides: TGTGCCAGCAGTTTTGGTGTTTCCTCAAGAAGGGGGGAAAACATTCAGTACTTC. It encodes CASSFGVSSRRGENIQYF.

This clonotype was counted ten times or more. The V and J genes are TRBV24-1 and TRBJ2-6; 11 bases map to TRBD1. The germline V gene encodes CDR1 KGHDR and CDR2 SFDVKD. CDR3 size: 20 residues. Trimming removed 3 bases from V and 2 bases from J; junction bases left unmatched: 11. CDR3 region: CATSDASDRGLRTGANVLTF. The CDR3 region has the DNA TGTGCCACCAGTGATGCATCGGACAGGGGGCTGAGGACTGGGGCCAACGTCCTGACTTTC.

The table lists this clonotype with many counts. The J gene is TRBJ2-5, the V gene TRBV14; a possible D gene is TRBD2 (7 bases). The germline V and J ends were trimmed by 1 base and 1 base, with 10 bases remaining between them. CDR3 length equals 15 residues. Germline assignment: CDR1 SGHDN and CDR2 FVKESK. The CDR3 DNA follows: TGTGCCAGCAGCCAAGGGGGGGGCTTCCAAGAGACCCAGTACTTC. Its protein product is CASSQGGGFQETQYF.

V usage is TRBV10-3 and J usage is TRBJ2-7, with D perhaps TRBD2 (6 bases). V was trimmed by 6 bases and J by 4 bases, leaving 10 bases between them. Per germline, CDR1 ENHRY and CDR2 SYGVKD. The CDR3 runs to 12 residues. CDR3 in amino acids: CAIRLAKYEQYF. The CDR3 DNA reads as TGTGCCATCAGACTAGCCAAATACGAGCAGTACTTC.

This clonotype was detected many times. The chain has TRBV10-3 and TRBJ2-5; TRBD2 might be the D (5 bases). This CDR3 is 13 amino acids long. V was cut by 10 bases and J by 5 bases, with 17 bases left in between. Germline V CDR1 and CDR2: ENHRY, SYGVKD. CDR3 protein: CATTTGMGETQYF. CDR3 sequence (DNA): TGTGCCACGACAACGGGGATGGGGGAGACCCAGTACTTC.

In its sample, this clonotype was seen many times. The chain uses TRBV12-3 or TRBV12-4 and TRBJ2-7, with 7 bases that match TRBD2. After removal of 7 bases from V and 4 bases from J, the junction contained 13 bases not matched to a gene. The CDR3 is made up of 15 amino acids. In DNA form, the CDR3 reads TGTGCCAGCACCTCCAGAATGTCTAGCGGTTACGAGCAGTACTTC. Protein sequence: CASTSRMSSGYEQYF.

As for this clonotype: A single base separates this from a much larger clone, so it may be a read error. This chain links TRBV6-1 with TRBJ1-2; 8 nucleotides agree with TRBD1. The CDR3 extends over 14 amino acids. Germline V CDR1 and CDR2: MNHNS, SASEGT. The V segment lost 6 bases and the J segment 4 bases; nucleotides outside the gene matches: 7. The CDR3 reads CASRDRAVLYGYTF. CDR3 DNA: TGTGCCAGCAGGGACAGGGCTGTCCTCTATGGCTACACCTTC.

This chain joins TRBV29-1 and TRBJ2-7; 7 nucleotides agree with TRBD2. The CDR3 is 13 amino acids. CDR1 is SQVTM, CDR2 ANQGSEA, per germline. V was pared by 4 bases and J by 7 bases, with 10 bases of the junction left unmatched. The CDR3 region is CSVVGTWGGEQYF. The CDR3, as DNA: TGCAGCGTTGTGGGGACTTGGGGGGGAGAGCAGTACTTC.